The 9 T cell receptor beta chains presented below share a single source sample, sequenced in a study of blood T cells in healthy people across ages. For the second PCR, which ran for about 7 to 11 cycles, a sample-barcoded 5' primer and a J-beta primer mix were used. TCRdb redid the calling of the 5' RACE reads with MiXCR, one entry per CDR3 protein. The table shows hundreds of thousands of distinct CDR3 sequences, with 29% occurring only once. Sequencing used blood. The receptors originated from a woman aged 80 or over in good health.

Many counts were recorded for this clonotype. This rearrangement joins TRBV27 to TRBJ2-7, with 9 bases lining up with TRBD1. Trimming at V came to 5 bases and at J to 6 bases, leaving 8 bases not matched to a gene. The CDR3 has 14 amino acids. Germline-derived CDR1 and CDR2 are MNHEY and SMNVEV (reference sequence). The CDR3 DNA follows: TGTGCCAGCAGTGTGGGACAGGGACCATCCGAGCAGTACTTC. Amino acid sequence: CASSVGQGPSEQYF.

This clonotype has more than one count but fewer than ten. The chain links TRBV2 to TRBJ1-6; 7 bases fit TRBD1. The V segment lost 5 bases and the J segment 6 bases; nucleotides outside the gene matches: 7. The CDR3 is 15 amino acids. In germline, CDR1 is SNHLY, CDR2 FYNNEI. The CDR3 bases are TGTGCCAGCAGTACCTCGGGACAGTTTAATTCACCCCTCCACTTT. It translates to CASSTSGQFNSPLHF.

The chain couples TRBV11-2 to TRBJ2-5, with 7 bases matching TRBD2. V shed 6 bases, J shed 4 bases, and the junction held 5 bases outside the gene matches. The CDR3 is 13 amino acids. The V gene's germline CDR1 is SGHAT and CDR2 FQNNGV. The CDR3 nucleotides are TGTGCCAGCAGGGACATAGCGGGAGAGACCCAGTACTTC. This codes for CASRDIAGETQYF. Full variable domain (outside the CDR3, taken from reference TRBV11-2 and TRBJ2-5): EAGVAQSPRYKIIEKRQSVAFWCNPISGHATLYWYQQILGQGPKLLIQFQNNGVVDDSQLPKDRFSAERLKGVDSTLKIQPAKLEDSAVYLCASRDIAGETQYFGPGTRLLVL.

In this sample, this clonotype turned up a few times. The DNA is omitted, as the CDR3 cannot be located on it reliably, and the CDR3 follows TCRdb's listing. The genes are TRBV20-1 and TRBJ2-3; TRBD1, the table's D call, lacks a check against the DNA. The CDR3 spans 16 residues, counting both ends. Germline-derived CDR1 and CDR2 are DFQATT and SNEGSKA (reference sequence). Here the CDR3 reads CSTSGGGASSTDTQYF.

This clonotype occurred a few times. The J gene is TRBJ2-5, the V gene TRBV3-1, with D perhaps TRBD1 (6 bases). The J call may be wrong; the DNA end is better matched by TRBJ2-7. The CDR3 extends over 12 amino acids. Germline CDR1 reads LGHDT; CDR2 reads YNNKEL (reference sequence). The CDR3: CASSAQGGEQYF. Written as DNA, the CDR3 is TGTGCCAGCAGCGCACAGGGCGGCGAGCAGTACTTC.

This clonotype has at least ten counts. The chain has TRBV6-2 or TRBV6-3 and TRBJ2-3; the D is unclear. Germline V CDR1 and CDR2: MNHEY, SVGEGT. Trimming took off 0 bases at V and 9 bases at J, with 10 bases between the two ends. The CDR3 contains 13 residues. The chain's CDR3 is CASSYSSIQTQYF. CDR3 coding DNA: TGTGCCAGCAGTTACTCCTCGATTCAGACGCAGTATTTT.

This clonotype turned up a few times. The chain uses TRBV28 and TRBJ1-2, with 8 positions matching TRBD1. This CDR3 spans 14 amino acids. Germline assignment: CDR1 MDHEN and CDR2 SYDVKM. V shed 0 bases, J shed 4 bases, and the junction held 1 base outside the gene matches. CDR3 residues: CASSLWTGAYGYTF. For the CDR3, the DNA is TGTGCCAGCAGTTTATGGACAGGGGCCTATGGCTACACCTTC.

For this clonotype: A single base separates this from a much larger clone, so it may be a read error. The DNA of the CDR3 is TGTGCCAGCAGCTTAGCGTTTAGCGGGGGGGCCGAGACCCAGTTCTTC. Translating gives CASSLAFSGGAETQFF. This sequence joins TRBV11-2 and TRBJ2-5, with 11 bases that match TRBD2. The last part of the DNA fits TRBJ2-1 better; the J call may be wrong. Germline CDR1 and CDR2: SGHAT and FQNNGV. The CDR3 spans 16 residues.

This clonotype was seen a handful of times. V gene TRBV10-1 combines with J gene TRBJ2-2; 7 bases fit TRBD2. The germline gives CDR1 WNHNN, CDR2 SYGVQD (reference sequence). Unmatched junction bases numbered 8, after V lost 7 bases and J lost 6 bases. The CDR3 has 14 amino acids. The CDR3 is CASNRGGGSGELFF. CDR3 DNA sequence: TGCGCCAGCAATCGCGGCGGGGGTTCCGGGGAGCTGTTTTTT.